A selection of T cell receptor beta chains follows, all from one sample in a study of CD8 T cells in acute hepatitis C reinfection. Only in-frame clones appear in the TCRdb table, and some are missing; sequencing was by immunoSEQ multiplex PCR. The sample records tens of thousands of clones, 70% to 90% being singletons. The sequenced sample was naive CD8+ T cells from PBMCs. These receptors were taken from a woman in her late teens or twenties who spontaneously cleared hepatitis C infection. Both conserved end residues are part of each CDR3. The order of the fields is clone size, J gene, V gene, D gene, CDR3 DNA, CDR3 protein. D genes are given only for firm matches. For some rows the clone size is stated as once, few or many, or as a class when expanded; others skip it.

NA | TRBJ2-1 | TRBV11-2 | TRBD2 | TGTGCCAGCATCCCCGGGCTGGCGGGAGGGCAAAATGAGCAGTTCTTC | CASIPGLAGGQNEQFF
NA | TRBJ2-2 | TRBV27 | NA | TGTGCCAGCAGTAACGAAGGGGGATGGACCGGGGAGCTGTTTTTT | CASSNEGGWTGELFF
NA | TRBJ2-1 | TRBV19 | NA | TGTGCCAGTAGTGCCTTCCTGGACAGATACAATGAGCAGTTCTTC | CASSAFLDRYNEQFF
NA | TRBJ2-7 | TRBV13 | NA | TGTGCCAGCAGCTTAAGTGGGACGGTCACCTACGAGCAGTACTTC | CASSLSGTVTYEQYF
once | TRBJ2-5 | TRBV5-1 | NA | TGCGCCAGCAGCTTGGGTCCAGAGGGCCAAGAGACCCAGTACTTC | CASSLGPEGQETQYF
NA | TRBJ1-1 | TRBV27 | TRBD1 | TGTGCCAGCAGTCCAGGGACAGCAACTGAAGCTTTCTTT | CASSPGTATEAFF
NA | TRBJ2-5 | TRBV27 | NA | TGTGCCAGCAGTTTGGGGGGGCTCCAAGAGACCCAGTACTTC | CASSLGGLQETQYF
NA | TRBJ2-1 | TRBV5-8 | TRBD2 | TGTGCCAGCAGCTTCGGGGGGTCGGGGATTGAGCAGTTCTTC | CASSFGGSGIEQFF
NA | TRBJ2-5 | TRBV28 | NA | TGTGCCAGCGTCTCACCGACGGGGGCGGAGACCCAGTACTTC | CASVSPTGAETQYF
NA | TRBJ2-5 | TRBV6-1 | NA | TGTGCCAGCGGTAGTTGGGAGACCCAGTACTTC | CASGSWETQYF
once | TRBJ2-1 | TRBV19 | TRBD1 | TGTGCCAGTGCAGGGGGCGATGAGCAGTTCTTC | CASAGGDEQFF
NA | TRBJ1-2 | TRBV7-9 | NA | TGTGCCAGCAGCTCGGACATCTATGGCTACACCTTC | CASSSDIYGYTF
few | TRBJ1-2 | TRBV7-9 | NA | TGTGCCAGCAGCTTAGAAGAACTCTACCCAACTTATGGCTACACCTTC | CASSLEELYPTYGYTF
NA | TRBJ2-3 | TRBV15 | NA | TGTGCCACCAGCAGAGCTAGTTCCGATACGCAGTATTTT | CATSRASSDTQYF
NA | TRBJ2-7 | TRBV7-9 | NA | TGTGCCAGCAGCTTAGGGGAATTCGAGCAGTACTTC | CASSLGEFEQYF
NA | TRBJ2-3 | TRBV28 | NA | TGTGCCAGCAATAATCGGAGAGATACGCAGTATTTT | CASNNRRDTQYF
NA | TRBJ2-5 | TRBV4-1 | TRBD2 | TGCGCCAGCAGCCAAGATCACGGGAGGGAGACCCAGTACTTC | CASSQDHGRETQYF
NA | TRBJ1-5 | TRBV27 | NA | TGTGCCAGCAGTTTGGGGGGGGCCCAGGGTTACCAGCCCCAGCATTTT | CASSLGGAQGYQPQHF
NA | TRBJ2-7 | TRBV19 | NA | TGTGCCAGTAGTCCCGGGACCGACTACGAGCAGTACTTC | CASSPGTDYEQYF
NA | TRBJ2-1 | TRBV4-2 | TRBD2 | TGTGCCAGCAGGACTAGCGGGAGGCGCAATGAGCAGTTCTTC | CASRTSGRRNEQFF
once | TRBJ2-2 | TRBV5-6 | TRBD1 | TGTGCCAGCAGCTTGTCTGGGACAGGGGTCACCGGGGAGCTGTTTTTT | CASSLSGTGVTGELFF
NA | TRBJ2-3 | TRBV5-1 | NA | TGCGCCAGCAGCTTGGTGGGGGACACGGAAGTGACAGATACGCAGTATTTT | CASSLVGDTEVTDTQYF
few | TRBJ2-4 | TRBV25-1 | TRBD2 | TGTGCCAGCAGTGAGTTAGCGGGAGGGTTGGACATTCAGTACTTC | CASSELAGGLDIQYF
NA | TRBJ1-6 | TRBV5-6 | NA | TGTGCCAGCAGCCGTTTAGGGGCGGCCCTCCACTTT | CASSRLGAALHF
NA | TRBJ1-5 | TRBV4-1 | NA | TGCGCCAGCAGCCAAGAGCGGCCTAATCAGCCCCAGCATTTT | CASSQERPNQPQHF
NA | TRBJ2-4 | TRBV29-1 | TRBD1 | TGCAGCGTTGAGTCCGGGACAGAAAACATTCAGTACTTC | CSVESGTENIQYF
NA | TRBJ2-1 | TRBV5-1 | NA | TGCGCCAGCAGCTCCGGGACTCTGTCCTACAATGAGCAGTTCTTC | CASSSGTLSYNEQFF
few | TRBJ1-2 | TRBV27 | NA | TGTGCCAGCAGTATAGGGGGGCCCGAGGGAGGCTACACCTTC | CASSIGGPEGGYTF
NA | TRBJ2-2 | TRBV11-2 | NA | TGTGCCAGCAGCTCAAAAGGGGGTTCCGGGGAGCTGTTTTTT | CASSSKGGSGELFF
NA | TRBJ1-2 | TRBV14 | NA | TGTGCCAGCAGCCCGGACCCGACGGGGGGCTACACCTTC | CASSPDPTGGYTF
NA | TRBJ2-5 | TRBV21-1 | NA | TGTGCCAGCAGCAAAGAGGGTCGACAGCCGGCCAGGAAAGAGACCCAGTACTTC | CASSKEGRQPARKETQYF
NA | TRBJ2-1 | TRBV5-1 | TRBD2 | TGCGCCAGCAGCCGGGGGCTAGCGGGAGGCCCCCCTTACAATGAGCAGTTCTTC | CASSRGLAGGPPYNEQFF
NA | TRBJ2-1 | TRBV5-6 | TRBD2 | TGTGCCAGCAGCTCACTAGCGGAAGATCCTTCCTACAATGAGCAGTTCTTC | CASSSLAEDPSYNEQFF
NA | TRBJ1-2 | TRBV25-1 | TRBD1 | TGTGCCAGCAGTGAATACTGGGACAGCTATGGCTACACCTTC | CASSEYWDSYGYTF
NA | TRBJ2-6 | TRBV6-6 | NA | TGTGCCACGCTGCGATTCGGGAACTCTGGGGCCAACGTCCTGACTTTC | CATLRFGNSGANVLTF
few | TRBJ2-7 | TRBV11-1 | TRBD1 | TGTGCCAGCAGCTTCGGGACAGGCTACGAGCAGTACTTC | CASSFGTGYEQYF
NA | TRBJ2-7 | TRBV4-1 | TRBD2 | TGCGCCAGCAGCCAAGAAGAAAGCGGGGCGTCCTACGAGCAGTACTTC | CASSQEESGASYEQYF
NA | TRBJ2-7 | TRBV4-2 | NA | TGTGCCAGCAGCCAAGATACCCCACTGATCTACGAGCAGTACTTC | CASSQDTPLIYEQYF
NA | TRBJ2-3 | TRBV7-9 | NA | TGTGCCAGCAGCGTGATGGAGTCAGATACGCAGTATTTT | CASSVMESDTQYF
NA | TRBJ2-5 | TRBV5-6 | NA | TGTGCCAGCAGCTTGTTAGGACTAACGCAAGAGACCCAGTACTTC | CASSLLGLTQETQYF
NA | TRBJ2-7 | TRBV27 | NA | TGTGCCAGCAGTTTATACCAGTCTGGGTCGGGGGAGCAGTACTTC | CASSLYQSGSGEQYF
NA | TRBJ1-6 | TRBV6-6 | TRBD1 | TGTGCCAGCAGCCACGAGGGACAGCCCAATTCACCCCTCCACTTT | CASSHEGQPNSPLHF
NA | TRBJ2-3 | TRBV27 | NA | TGTGCCAGCAAGCGCACAGATACGCAGTATTTT | CASKRTDTQYF
NA | TRBJ2-7 | TRBV21-1 | NA | TGTGCCAGCAGCCACGGGACAGGGGGCTCCATCTACGAGCAGTACTTC | CASSHGTGGSIYEQYF
NA | TRBJ1-4 | TRBV6-6 | NA | TGTGCCAGCAGTTACTCGAGGGGCCTAAATGAAAAACTGTTTTTT | CASSYSRGLNEKLFF
NA | TRBJ2-7 | TRBV2 | TRBD2 | TGTGCCAGCATCGACGGGAGGCGGTACGAGCAGTACTTC | CASIDGRRYEQYF
NA | TRBJ2-7 | TRBV7-9 | NA | TGTGCCAGCAGCTTAGGAGAGATCGAGCAGTACTTC | CASSLGEIEQYF
once | TRBJ2-1 | TRBV27 | NA | TGTGCCAGCAGTTTATTTGCTCCCCGCTACAATGAGCAGTTCTTC | CASSLFAPRYNEQFF
NA | TRBJ2-7 | TRBV19 | NA | TGTGCCAGTAGTATGCACGGTGCGCACTCCTACGAGCAGTACTTC | CASSMHGAHSYEQYF
NA | TRBJ1-5 | TRBV2 | NA | TGTGCCAGCGCCTTGGGGGGGGTTTTGAGCAATCAGCCCCAGCATTTT | CASALGGVLSNQPQHF
NA | TRBJ2-1 | TRBV9 | TRBD2 | TGTGCCAGCAGCGTATTTAGCGGGAGGTTGCACAATGAGCAGTTCTTC | CASSVFSGRLHNEQFF
NA | TRBJ2-1 | TRBV15 | TRBD2 | TGTGCCACCAGCAGAGATCTTCTTGCTAGCGGGAGGGCGGATGAGCAGTTCTTC | CATSRDLLASGRADEQFF
NA | TRBJ2-3 | TRBV11-2 | NA | TGTGCCAGCTATCCGCTTCGGGGGGACAATTTCACAGATACGCAGTATTTT | CASYPLRGDNFTDTQYF
NA | TRBJ1-1 | TRBV4-1 | NA | TGCGCCAGCAGCCACGTTATGGTCAGGGGAATGACTGAAGCTTTCTTT | CASSHVMVRGMTEAFF